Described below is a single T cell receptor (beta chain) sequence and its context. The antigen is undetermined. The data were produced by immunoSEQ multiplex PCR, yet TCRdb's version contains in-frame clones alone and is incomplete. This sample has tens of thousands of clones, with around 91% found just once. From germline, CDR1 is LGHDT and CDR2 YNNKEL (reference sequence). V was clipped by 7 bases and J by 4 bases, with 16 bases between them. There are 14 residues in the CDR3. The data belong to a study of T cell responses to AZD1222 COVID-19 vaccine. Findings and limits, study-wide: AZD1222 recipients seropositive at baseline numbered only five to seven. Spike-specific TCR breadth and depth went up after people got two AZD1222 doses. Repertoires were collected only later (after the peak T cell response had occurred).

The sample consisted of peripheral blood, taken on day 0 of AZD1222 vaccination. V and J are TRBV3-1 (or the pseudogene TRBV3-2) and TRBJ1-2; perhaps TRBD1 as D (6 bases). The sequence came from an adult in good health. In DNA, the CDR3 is TGTGCCAGCACCCGCCGGGGGCAATTCTATGGCTACACCTTC. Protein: CASTRRGQFYGYTF.